This T cell receptor (beta chain) was found in a study of blood T cells in healthy people across ages. This clonotype was detected a few times. Its cognate antigen is unknown. Sample-barcoded 5' priming and a J-beta primer mix drove a second PCR of roughly 7 to 11 cycles. TCRdb processed the 5' RACE reads anew with MiXCR; each CDR3 protein has one entry. The data hold over 1,300,000 distinct CDR3 sequences, with 59% observed a single time. Study results and caveats: Because sorting was not performed, PBMCs prevented conclusive naive versus antigen-experienced comparison. Shifts in expanded clonotypes may have been confounded by donor CMV status, which was unknown. The fall in TCR beta diversity per million T cells was roughly linear with age.

The CDR3 spans 15 residues. CDR1 is DFQATT, CDR2 SNEGSKA, per germline (reference sequence). With V trimmed by 5 bases and J by 1 base, 11 bases remained unmatched. Donors gave roughly 9.1 milliliters of peripheral blood apiece. Sequencing input: blood. The gene calls are TRBV20-1 and TRBJ2-7; 7 bases fit TRBD1. The TCR originated in a man younger than 30 in good health. DNA of the CDR3: TGCAGTGCTCTAGGACAGGCTGCTTTTTCCTACGAGCAGTACTTC. It codes for CSALGQAAFSYEQYF.